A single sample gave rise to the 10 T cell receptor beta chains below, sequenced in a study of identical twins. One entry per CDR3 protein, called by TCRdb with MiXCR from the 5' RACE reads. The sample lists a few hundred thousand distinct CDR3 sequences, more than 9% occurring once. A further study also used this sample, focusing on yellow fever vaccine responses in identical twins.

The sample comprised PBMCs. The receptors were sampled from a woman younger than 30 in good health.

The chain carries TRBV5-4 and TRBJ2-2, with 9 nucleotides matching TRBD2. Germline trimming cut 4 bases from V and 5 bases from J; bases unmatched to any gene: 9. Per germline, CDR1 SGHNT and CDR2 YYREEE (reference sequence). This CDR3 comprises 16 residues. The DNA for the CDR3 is TGTGCCAGCAGCCCCGCTGGGCTAGCGGGAACCGGGGAGCTGTTTTTT. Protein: CASSPAGLAGTGELFF.

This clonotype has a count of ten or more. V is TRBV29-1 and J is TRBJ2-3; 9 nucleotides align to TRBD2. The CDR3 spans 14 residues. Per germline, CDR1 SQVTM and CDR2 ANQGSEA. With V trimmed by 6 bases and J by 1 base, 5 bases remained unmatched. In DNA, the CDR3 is TGCAGCGTCAATAGCGGGGGAGGCACAGATACGCAGTATTTT. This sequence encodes CSVNSGGGTDTQYF.

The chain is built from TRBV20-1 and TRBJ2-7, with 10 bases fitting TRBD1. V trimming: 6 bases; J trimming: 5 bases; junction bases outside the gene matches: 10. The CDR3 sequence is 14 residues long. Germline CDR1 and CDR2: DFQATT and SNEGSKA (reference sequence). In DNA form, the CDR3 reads TGCAGTGCCCTCGCCGGGACAGGGGTCCACGAGCAGTACTTC. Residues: CSALAGTGVHEQYF.

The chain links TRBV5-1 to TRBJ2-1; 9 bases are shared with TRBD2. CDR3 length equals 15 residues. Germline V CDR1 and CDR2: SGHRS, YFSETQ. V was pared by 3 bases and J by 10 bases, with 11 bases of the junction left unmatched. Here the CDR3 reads CASSWGIAGAREQFF. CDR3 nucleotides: TGCGCCAGCAGCTGGGGGATAGCGGGGGCCCGGGAGCAGTTCTTC.

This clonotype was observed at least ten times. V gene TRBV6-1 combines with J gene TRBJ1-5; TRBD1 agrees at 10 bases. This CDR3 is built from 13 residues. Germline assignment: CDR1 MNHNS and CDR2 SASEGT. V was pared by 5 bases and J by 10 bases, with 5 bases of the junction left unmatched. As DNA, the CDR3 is TGTGCCAGCAGTAGGACAGGGGGAACCCCCCAGCATTTT. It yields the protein CASSRTGGTPQHF.

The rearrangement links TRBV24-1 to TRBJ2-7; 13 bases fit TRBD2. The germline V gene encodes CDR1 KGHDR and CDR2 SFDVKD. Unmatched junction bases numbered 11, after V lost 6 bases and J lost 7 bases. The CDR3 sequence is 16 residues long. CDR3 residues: CATSNGTSGRAREQYF. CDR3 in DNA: TGTGCCACCAGTAATGGTACTAGCGGGAGGGCGCGGGAGCAGTACTTC.

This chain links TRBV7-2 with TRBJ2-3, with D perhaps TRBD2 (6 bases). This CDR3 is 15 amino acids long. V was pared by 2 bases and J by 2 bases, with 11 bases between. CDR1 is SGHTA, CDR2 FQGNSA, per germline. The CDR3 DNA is TGTGCCAGCAGCTTAATGCCTAGCGACACAGATACGCAGTATTTT. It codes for CASSLMPSDTDTQYF.

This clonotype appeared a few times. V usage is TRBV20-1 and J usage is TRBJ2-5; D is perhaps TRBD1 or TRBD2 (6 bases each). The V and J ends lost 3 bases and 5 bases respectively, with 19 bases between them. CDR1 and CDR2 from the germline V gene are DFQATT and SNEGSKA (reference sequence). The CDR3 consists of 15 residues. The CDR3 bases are TGCAGTGCTAGTACAGGGACTTGGGGTTCGGAGACCCAGTACTTC. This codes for CSASTGTWGSETQYF.

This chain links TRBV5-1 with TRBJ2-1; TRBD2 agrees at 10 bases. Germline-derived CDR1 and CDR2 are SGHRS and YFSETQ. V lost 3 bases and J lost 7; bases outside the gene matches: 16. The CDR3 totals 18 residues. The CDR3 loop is CASSSLRSGGTIGNEQFF. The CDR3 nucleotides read TGCGCCAGCAGCTCCCTCCGTAGCGGGGGGACCATAGGTAATGAGCAGTTCTTC.

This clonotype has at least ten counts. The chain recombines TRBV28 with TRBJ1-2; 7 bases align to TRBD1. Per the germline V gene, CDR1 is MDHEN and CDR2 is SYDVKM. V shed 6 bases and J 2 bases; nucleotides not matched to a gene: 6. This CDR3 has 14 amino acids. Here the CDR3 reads CASRSTTGNYGYTF. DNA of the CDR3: TGTGCCAGCAGGTCTACGACAGGGAACTATGGCTACACCTTC.